The 7 T cell receptor beta chains reported below all come from one sample, sequenced in a study of blood T cells in healthy people across ages (dated by TCRdb to between 2014 and 2017). The method behind the library was 5' RACE. Sequencing used an Illumina HiSeq 2500. A second PCR of about 6 to 12 cycles was run with a J-beta primer mix and a sample-barcoded 5' primer. The raw public data were reprocessed by TCRdb itself: fastp quality trimming at Q25, MiXCR clonotype calling, in-frame beta chains only. All rows with the same CDR3 protein become a single entry with the most common DNA and genes. Here the sample has about 780,000 distinct CDR3 sequences; roughly 26% occur a single time. 2.5% to 3.5% of the sample comes from the top ten. The data also belong to a second study, concerning T cells of mothers and their children.

Material: blood. These receptors all stem from a boy aged 5-17 years in good health.

This clonotype was recorded many times. The chain joins TRBV29-1 to TRBJ2-6; tentatively, D is TRBD1 (6 bases). This CDR3 region has 15 residues. Germline CDR1 SQVTM, CDR2 ANQGSEA. Trimming stripped 6 bases from V and 4 bases from J, with 16 bases between. The CDR3 spells CSVSRTVSGANVLTF. CDR3 DNA sequence: TGCAGCGTGTCCAGGACAGTTTCCGGGGCCAACGTCCTGACTTTC.

This chain joins TRBV20-1 and TRBJ2-1; TRBD2 aligns across 10 bases. The germline V gene encodes CDR1 DFQATT and CDR2 SNEGSKA (reference sequence). The CDR3 runs to 18 residues. Trimming removed 1 base from V and 7 bases from J; junction bases left unmatched: 16. The CDR3 coding sequence is TGCAGTGCTAGAGTCGCCCCGACTAGCGGGCTTCGCAAGAATGAGCAGTTCTTC. This codes for CSARVAPTSGLRKNEQFF.

This clonotype showed up just a few times. V gene TRBV4-1 combines with J gene TRBJ2-1; 9 positions match TRBD2. The DNA end is a closer match to TRBJ2-5, so the J assignment may be wrong. The CDR3 runs 15 residues. Germline V lookup: CDR1 MGHRA, CDR2 YSYEKL. Written as DNA, the CDR3 is TGCGCCAGCAGCCAGAATAGCGGGGGCCAAGAGACCCAGTACTTC. As protein: CASSQNSGGQETQYF.

This clonotype was counted between two and nine times. V and J are TRBV18 and TRBJ1-4, with unresolved D. The CDR3 covers 15 residues. Germline V gene lookup returns CDR1 KGHSH and CDR2 LQKENI. V shed 3 bases and J shed 8 bases, with 16 bases lying between them. The CDR3 coding sequence is TGTGCCAGCTCACCTCGGTCCGACGGGAGGGAAAAACTGTTTTTT. Residues: CASSPRSDGREKLFF.

This clonotype was detected only a few times. The CDR3 spells CASRDQTNTEAFF. CDR3 nucleotides: TGCGCCAGCAGAGACCAGACGAACACTGAAGCTTTCTTT. This sequence joins TRBV5-1 and TRBJ1-1; no reliable D call. Germline assignment: CDR1 SGHRS and CDR2 YFSETQ. V was clipped by 5 bases and J by 1 base, with 9 bases between them. CDR3 length: 13 amino acids. Using reference TRBV5-1 and TRBJ1-1 for the parts outside the CDR3, the full variable domain is KAGVTQTPRYLIKTRGQQVTLSCSPISGHRSVSWYQQTPGQGLQFLFEYFSETQRNKGNFPGRFSGRQFSNSRSEMNVSTLELGDSALYLCASRDQTNTEAFFGQGTRLTVV.

This clonotype has more than one count but fewer than ten. The junction and the germline gene differ at one end; a read error may be behind it. The genes are TRBV2 and TRBJ2-2; a possible D gene is TRBD2 (5 bases). Germline V CDR1 and CDR2: SNHLY, FYNNEI. This CDR3 is built from 13 residues. The CDR3 region has the DNA TGTGCCGGCAGTGAACGAGGGTTCGGGGAGCTGTTTTTT. Encoded protein: CAGSERGFGELFF.

The chain links TRBV9 to TRBJ2-1, with 8 bases aligning to TRBD2. Germline lookup yields CDR1 SGDLS and CDR2 YYNGEE. J gave up 11 bases and V 0 bases, and 10 bases lay outside the gene matches. The CDR3 is 15 amino acids. The CDR3 here is CASSVVAGGKPQQFF. The CDR3 DNA reads as TGTGCCAGCAGCGTAGTGGCGGGGGGTAAACCCCAGCAGTTCTTC.